This T cell receptor (beta chain) was sequenced during a study of T cells in pancreatic ductal adenocarcinoma. Notes on the study in general: Mean clonality was approximately 0.1 in tumors and 0.07 to 0.075 in blood, not significantly different. Enrichment of CD45RO+ effector over naive T cells in tumors may bias clonality. The resected pancreatic cancer cohort was biased toward the minority with early-stage disease. Compared with tumor, blood showed more total productive templates and 6.5 to 10-fold more clonotypes.

Selected pancreatic ductal adenocarcinoma patients had undergone surgery without neoadjuvant therapy. This CDR3 region has 14 residues. Trimming took off 4 bases at V and 0 bases at J, with 10 bases between the two ends. Germline assignment: CDR1 SGHAT and CDR2 FQNNGV. A note on this clone: The antigen remains undetermined.

Assay used: immunoSEQ multiplex PCR; TCRdb lists only in-frame clones, some missing. The table shows about 12,000 clones, with just over 85% occurring only once. Material: PBMCs. The genes are TRBV11-2 and TRBJ2-7, with a possible D match to TRBD1 (7 bases). The source is a human donor with pancreatic ductal adenocarcinoma. The CDR3 sequence is CASSWGDSSYEQYF. Written as DNA, the CDR3 is TGTGCCAGCAGCTGGGGGGACAGCTCCTACGAGCAGTACTTC.